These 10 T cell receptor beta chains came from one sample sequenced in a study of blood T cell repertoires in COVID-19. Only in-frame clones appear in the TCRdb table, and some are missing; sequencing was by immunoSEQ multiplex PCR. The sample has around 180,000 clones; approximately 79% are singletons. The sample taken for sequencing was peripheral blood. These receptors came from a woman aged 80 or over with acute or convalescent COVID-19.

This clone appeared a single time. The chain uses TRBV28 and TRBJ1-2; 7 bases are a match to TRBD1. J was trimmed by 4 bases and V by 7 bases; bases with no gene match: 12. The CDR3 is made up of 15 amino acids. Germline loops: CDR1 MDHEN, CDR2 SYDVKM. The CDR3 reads CASTSGGGFGYGYTF. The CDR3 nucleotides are TGTGCCAGCACCTCTGGAGGGGGCTTTGGCTATGGCTACACCTTC.

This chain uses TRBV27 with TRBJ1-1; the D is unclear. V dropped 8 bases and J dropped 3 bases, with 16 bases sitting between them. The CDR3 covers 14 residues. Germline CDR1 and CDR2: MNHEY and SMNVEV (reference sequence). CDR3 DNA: TGTGCCAGCTCTTCACCCACTGGGCACACTGAAGCTTTCTTT. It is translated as CASSSPTGHTEAFF.

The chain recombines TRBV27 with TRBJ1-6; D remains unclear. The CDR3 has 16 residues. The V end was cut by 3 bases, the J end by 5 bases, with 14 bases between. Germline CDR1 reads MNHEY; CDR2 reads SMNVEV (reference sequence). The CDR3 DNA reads TGTGCCAGCAGTTTCACTCCACCGCGGCATAATTCACCCCTCCACTTT. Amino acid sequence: CASSFTPPRHNSPLHF.

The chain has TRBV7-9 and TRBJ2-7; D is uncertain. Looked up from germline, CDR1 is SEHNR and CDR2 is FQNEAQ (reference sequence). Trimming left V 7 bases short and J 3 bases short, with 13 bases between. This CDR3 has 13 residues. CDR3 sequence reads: CASTLISNYEQYF. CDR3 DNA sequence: TGTGCCAGCACCCTAATCTCAAACTACGAGCAGTACTTC. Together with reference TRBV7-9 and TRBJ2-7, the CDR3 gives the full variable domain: DTGVSQNPRHKITKRGQNVTFRCDPISEHNRLYWYRQTLGQGPEFLTYFQNEAQLEKSRLLSDRFSAERPKGSFSTLEIQRTEQGDSAMYLCASTLISNYEQYFGPGTRLTVT.

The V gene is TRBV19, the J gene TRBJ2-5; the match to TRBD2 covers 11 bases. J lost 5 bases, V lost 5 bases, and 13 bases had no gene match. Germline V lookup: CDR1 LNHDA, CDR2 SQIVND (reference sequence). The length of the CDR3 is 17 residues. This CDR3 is CASSLGPLAGGMETQYF. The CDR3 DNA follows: TGTGCCAGTAGTCTAGGTCCCCTAGCGGGAGGAATGGAGACCCAGTACTTC.

The CDR3 nucleotides are TGTGCCAGCAGCTTCCCGTTCGGGGGAGAGACCCAGTACTTC. Residues: CASSFPFGGETQYF. The gene calls are TRBV7-2 and TRBJ2-5, with D tentatively TRBD2 (6 bases). Trimming took off 3 bases at V and 4 bases at J, with 12 bases between the two ends. CDR3 length: 14 amino acids. CDR1 and CDR2 (germline): SGHTA, FQGNSA.

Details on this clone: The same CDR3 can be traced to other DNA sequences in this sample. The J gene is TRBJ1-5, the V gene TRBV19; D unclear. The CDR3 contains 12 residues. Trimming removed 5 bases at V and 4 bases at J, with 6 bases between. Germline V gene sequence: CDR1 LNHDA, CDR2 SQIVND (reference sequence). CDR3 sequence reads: CASSPQNQPQHF. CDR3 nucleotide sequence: TGTGCCAGTAGTCCCCAGAATCAGCCCCAGCATTTT.

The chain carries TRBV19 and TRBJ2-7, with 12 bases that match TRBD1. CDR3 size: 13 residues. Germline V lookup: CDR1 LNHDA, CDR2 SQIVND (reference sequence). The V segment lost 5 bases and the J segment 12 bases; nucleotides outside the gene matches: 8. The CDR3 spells CASSLLGTGGLYF. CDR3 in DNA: TGTGCCAGTAGTTTACTTGGGACAGGGGGCTTGTACTTC.

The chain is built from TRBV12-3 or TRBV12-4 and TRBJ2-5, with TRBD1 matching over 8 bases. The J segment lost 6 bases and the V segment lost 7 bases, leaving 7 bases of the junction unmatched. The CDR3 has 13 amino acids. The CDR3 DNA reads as TGTGCCAGCACCGGACAGGGTACGAAGACCCAGTACTTC. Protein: CASTGQGTKTQYF.

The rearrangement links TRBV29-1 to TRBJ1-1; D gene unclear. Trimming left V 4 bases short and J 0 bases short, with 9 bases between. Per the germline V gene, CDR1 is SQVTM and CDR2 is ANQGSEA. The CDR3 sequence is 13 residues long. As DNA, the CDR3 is TGCAGCGTTGGACTACAATTGAACACTGAAGCTTTCTTT. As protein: CSVGLQLNTEAFF.